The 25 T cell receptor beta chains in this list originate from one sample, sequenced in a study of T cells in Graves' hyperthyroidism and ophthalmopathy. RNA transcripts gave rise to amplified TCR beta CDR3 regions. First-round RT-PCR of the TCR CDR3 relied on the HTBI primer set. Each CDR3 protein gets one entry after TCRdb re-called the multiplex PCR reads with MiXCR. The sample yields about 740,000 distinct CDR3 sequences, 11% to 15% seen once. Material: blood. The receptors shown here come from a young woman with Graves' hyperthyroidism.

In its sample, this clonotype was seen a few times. CDR3 nucleotides: TGTGCCAGTAGTATTATTGGGACCGGGGAGCTGTTTTTT. Protein sequence: CASSIIGTGELFF. The chain carries TRBV19 and TRBJ2-2; D uncertain. The germline V and J ends were trimmed by 3 bases and 5 bases, with 7 bases remaining between them. CDR1 is LNHDA and CDR2 is SQIVND in the germline V gene (reference sequence). The CDR3 consists of 13 residues.

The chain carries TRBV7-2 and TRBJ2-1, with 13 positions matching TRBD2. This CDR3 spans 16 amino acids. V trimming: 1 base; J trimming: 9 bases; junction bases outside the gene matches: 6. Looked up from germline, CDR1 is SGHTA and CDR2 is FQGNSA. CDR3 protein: CASSLEGTSGIGEQFF. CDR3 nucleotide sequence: TGTGCCAGCAGCTTAGAGGGGACTAGCGGGATTGGTGAGCAGTTCTTC.

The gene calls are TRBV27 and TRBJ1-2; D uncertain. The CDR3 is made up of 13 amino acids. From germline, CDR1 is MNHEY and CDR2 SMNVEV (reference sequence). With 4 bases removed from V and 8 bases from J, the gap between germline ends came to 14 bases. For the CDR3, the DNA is TGTGCCAGCAGTTGGAGCAGGAAAGGAGGCTACACCTTC. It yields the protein CASSWSRKGGYTF.

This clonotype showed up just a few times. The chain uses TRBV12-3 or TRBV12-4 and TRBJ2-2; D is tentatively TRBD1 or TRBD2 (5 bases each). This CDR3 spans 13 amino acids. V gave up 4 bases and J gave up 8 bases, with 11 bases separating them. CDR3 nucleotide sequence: TGTGCCAGCAGTTATGGGGGAAGGGGGGAGCTGTTTTTT. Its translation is CASSYGGRGELFF.

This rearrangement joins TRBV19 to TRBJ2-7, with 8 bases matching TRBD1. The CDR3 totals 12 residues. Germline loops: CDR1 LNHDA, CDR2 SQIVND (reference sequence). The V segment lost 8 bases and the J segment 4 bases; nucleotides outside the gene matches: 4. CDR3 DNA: TGTGCCAGTGGGGACAGGTTTTACGAGCAGTACTTC. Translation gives CASGDRFYEQYF.

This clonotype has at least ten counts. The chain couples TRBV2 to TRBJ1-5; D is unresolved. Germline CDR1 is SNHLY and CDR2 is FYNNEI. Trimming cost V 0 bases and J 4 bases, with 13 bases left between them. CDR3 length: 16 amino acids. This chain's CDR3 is CASSEALSVLNQPQHF. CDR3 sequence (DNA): TGTGCCAGCAGTGAAGCGTTGTCAGTTTTAAATCAGCCCCAGCATTTT.

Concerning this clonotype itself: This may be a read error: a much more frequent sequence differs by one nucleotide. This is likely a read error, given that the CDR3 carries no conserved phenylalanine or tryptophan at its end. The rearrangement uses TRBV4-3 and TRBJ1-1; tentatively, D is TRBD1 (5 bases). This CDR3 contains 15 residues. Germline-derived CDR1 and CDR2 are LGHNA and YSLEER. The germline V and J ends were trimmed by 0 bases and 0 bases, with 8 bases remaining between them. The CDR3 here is CASSQEWTLNTEAFL. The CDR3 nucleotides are TGCGCCAGCAGCCAAGAATGGACATTGAACACTGAAGCTTTCTTA.

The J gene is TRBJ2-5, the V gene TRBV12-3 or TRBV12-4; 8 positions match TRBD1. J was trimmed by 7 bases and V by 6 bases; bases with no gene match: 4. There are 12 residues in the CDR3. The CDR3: CASSGQGLTQYF. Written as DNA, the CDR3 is TGTGCCAGCAGCGGACAGGGATTGACCCAGTACTTC.

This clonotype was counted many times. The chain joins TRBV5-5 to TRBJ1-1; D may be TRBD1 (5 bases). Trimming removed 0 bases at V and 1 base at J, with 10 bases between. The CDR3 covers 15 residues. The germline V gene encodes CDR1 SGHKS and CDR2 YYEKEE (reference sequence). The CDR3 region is CASSLVRTGNTEAFF. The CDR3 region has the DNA TGTGCCAGCAGCTTGGTAAGAACAGGGAACACTGAAGCTTTCTTT.

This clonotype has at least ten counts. Written as DNA, the CDR3 is TGTGCCAGCAGAGCCCCACAACCAACTAGCGGGAGGGTGAAAACCGGGGAGCTGTTTTTT. Amino acids: CASRAPQPTSGRVKTGELFF. This chain links TRBV2 with TRBJ2-2; 13 bases map to TRBD2. The CDR3 extends over 20 amino acids. J was trimmed by 5 bases and V by 6 bases; bases with no gene match: 18. Germline lookup yields CDR1 SNHLY and CDR2 FYNNEI. The whole variable domain, filled in from reference TRBV2 and TRBJ2-2, reads EPEVTQTPSHQVTQMGQEVILRCVPISNHLYFYWYRQILGQKVEFLVSFYNNEISEKSEIFDDQFSVERPDGSNFTLKIRSTKLEDSAMYFCASRAPQPTSGRVKTGELFFGEGSRLTVL.

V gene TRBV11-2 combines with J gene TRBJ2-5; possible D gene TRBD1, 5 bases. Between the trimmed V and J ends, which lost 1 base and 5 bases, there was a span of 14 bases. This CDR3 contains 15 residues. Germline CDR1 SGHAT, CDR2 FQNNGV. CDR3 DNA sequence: TGTGCCAGCAGCTTAGGTGTTGGGGCTCGGGAGACCCAGTACTTC. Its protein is CASSLGVGARETQYF.

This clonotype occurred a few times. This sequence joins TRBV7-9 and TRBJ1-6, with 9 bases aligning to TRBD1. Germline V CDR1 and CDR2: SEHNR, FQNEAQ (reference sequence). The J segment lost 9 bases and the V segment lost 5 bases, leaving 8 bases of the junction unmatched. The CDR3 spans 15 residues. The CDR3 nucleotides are TGTGCCAGCAGCCCGGCGACAGGGGGAGGTTCACCCCTCCACTTT. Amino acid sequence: CASSPATGGGSPLHF. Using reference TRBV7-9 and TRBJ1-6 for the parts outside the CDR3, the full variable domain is DTGVSQNPRHKITKRGQNVTFRCDPISEHNRLYWYRQTLGQGPEFLTYFQNEAQLEKSRLLSDRFSAERPKGSFSTLEIQRTEQGDSAMYLCASSPATGGGSPLHFGNGTRLTVT.

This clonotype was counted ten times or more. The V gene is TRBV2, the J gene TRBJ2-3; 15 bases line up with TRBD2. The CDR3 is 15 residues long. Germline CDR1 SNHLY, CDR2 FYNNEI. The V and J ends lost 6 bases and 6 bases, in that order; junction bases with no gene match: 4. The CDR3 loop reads CASSPGLAGGDTQYF. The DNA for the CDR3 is TGTGCCAGCAGCCCCGGACTAGCGGGAGGGGATACGCAGTATTTT. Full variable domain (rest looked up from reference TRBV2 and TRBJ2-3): EPEVTQTPSHQVTQMGQEVILRCVPISNHLYFYWYRQILGQKVEFLVSFYNNEISEKSEIFDDQFSVERPDGSNFTLKIRSTKLEDSAMYFCASSPGLAGGDTQYFGPGTRLTVL.

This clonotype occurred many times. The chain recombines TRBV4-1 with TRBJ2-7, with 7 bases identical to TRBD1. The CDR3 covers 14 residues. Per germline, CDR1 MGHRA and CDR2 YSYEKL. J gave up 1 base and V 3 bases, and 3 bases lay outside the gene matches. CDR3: CASSHVTGSYEQYF. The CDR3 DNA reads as TGCGCCAGCAGCCACGTGACAGGGTCCTACGAGCAGTACTTC.

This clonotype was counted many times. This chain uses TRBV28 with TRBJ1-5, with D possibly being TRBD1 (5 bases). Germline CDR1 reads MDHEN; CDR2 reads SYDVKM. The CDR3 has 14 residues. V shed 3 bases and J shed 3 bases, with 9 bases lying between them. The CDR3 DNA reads TGTGCCAGCAGTTTTGGGGGTTTCAATCAGCCCCAGCATTTT. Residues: CASSFGGFNQPQHF.

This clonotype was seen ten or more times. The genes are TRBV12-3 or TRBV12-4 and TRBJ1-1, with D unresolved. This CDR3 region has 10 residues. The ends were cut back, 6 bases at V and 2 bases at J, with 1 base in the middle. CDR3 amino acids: CASSNTEAFF. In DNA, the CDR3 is TGTGCCAGCAGCAACACTGAAGCTTTCTTT.

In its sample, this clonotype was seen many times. CDR3 loop: CASSLARSGGSSYNEQFF. The CDR3 DNA is TGTGCCAGCAGCTTGGCCCGCAGCGGGGGGAGCTCCTACAATGAGCAGTTCTTC. The V call is TRBV7-8, the J call TRBJ2-1, with TRBD2 matching over 9 bases. The V and J ends lost 3 bases and 0 bases, in that order; junction bases with no gene match: 9. Germline V gene sequence: CDR1 SGHVS, CDR2 FQNEAQ. The length of the CDR3 is 18 residues. Together with reference TRBV7-8 and TRBJ2-1, the CDR3 gives the full variable domain: GAGVSQSPRYKVAKRGQDVALRCDPISGHVSLFWYQQALGQGPEFLTYFQNEAQLDKSGLPSDRFFAERPEGSVSTLKIQRTQQEDSAVYLCASSLARSGGSSYNEQFFGPGTRLTVL.

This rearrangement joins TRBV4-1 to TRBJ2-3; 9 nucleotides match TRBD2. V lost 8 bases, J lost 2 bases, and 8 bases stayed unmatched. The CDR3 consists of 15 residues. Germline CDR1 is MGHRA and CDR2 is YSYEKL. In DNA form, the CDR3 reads TGCGCCAGCCAACTGATAGCGGGGGCCACAGATACGCAGTATTTT. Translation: CASQLIAGATDTQYF.

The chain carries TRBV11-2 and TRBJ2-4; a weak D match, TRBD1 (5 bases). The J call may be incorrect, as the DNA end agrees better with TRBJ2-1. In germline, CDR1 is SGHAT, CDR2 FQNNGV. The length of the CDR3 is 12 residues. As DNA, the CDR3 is TGTGCCAGCAGCTTTTCAGGGCCCTATCAGTTCTTC. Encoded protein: CASSFSGPYQFF.

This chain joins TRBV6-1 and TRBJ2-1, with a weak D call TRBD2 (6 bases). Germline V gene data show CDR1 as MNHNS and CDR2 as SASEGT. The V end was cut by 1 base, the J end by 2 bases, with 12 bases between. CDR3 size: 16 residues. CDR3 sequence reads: CASSEVASAAYNEQFF. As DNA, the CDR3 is TGTGCCAGCAGTGAAGTAGCTAGCGCAGCCTACAATGAGCAGTTCTTC.

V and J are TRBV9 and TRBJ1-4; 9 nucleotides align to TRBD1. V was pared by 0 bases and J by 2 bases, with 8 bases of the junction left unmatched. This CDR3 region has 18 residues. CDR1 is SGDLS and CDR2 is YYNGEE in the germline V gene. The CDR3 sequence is CASSVATGGTGTNEKLFF. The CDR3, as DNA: TGTGCCAGCAGCGTAGCTACGGGGGGGACAGGGACTAATGAAAAACTGTTTTTT.

CDR3 nucleotides: TGCAGGGCCTGGACAGCGGGAACCTACTATGGCTACACCTTC. It translates to CRAWTAGTYYGYTF. The V and J genes are TRBV20-1 and TRBJ1-2, with a tentative D call TRBD1 (6 bases). The V gene's germline CDR1 is DFQATT and CDR2 SNEGSKA (reference sequence). CDR3 length: 14 residues.

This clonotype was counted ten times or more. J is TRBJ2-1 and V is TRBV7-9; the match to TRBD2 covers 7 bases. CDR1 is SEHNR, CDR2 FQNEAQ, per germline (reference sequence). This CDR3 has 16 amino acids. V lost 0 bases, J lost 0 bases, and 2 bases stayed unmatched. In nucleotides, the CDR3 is TGTGCCAGCAGCTTAGCGGGAGGGACCTCCTACAATGAGCAGTTCTTC. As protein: CASSLAGGTSYNEQFF.

Here the CDR3 DNA reads TGTGCCAGCAGTGTCGGGGGGGCCCAGAATGAAAAACTGTTTTTT. This codes for CASSVGGAQNEKLFF. The chain combines TRBV28 with TRBJ1-4, with D possibly matching TRBD1 (6 bases). V dropped 5 bases and J dropped 5 bases, with 15 bases sitting between them. The CDR3 totals 15 residues. CDR1 is MDHEN and CDR2 is SYDVKM in the germline V gene.

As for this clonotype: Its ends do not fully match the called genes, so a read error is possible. CDR3 coding DNA: TGTGCCAGCAGTGATGGGTTAGGACAGTCTGCCTTC. It specifies CASSDGLGQSAF. The genes are TRBV2 and TRBJ1-2; tentatively, D is TRBD1 (6 bases). The CDR3 has 12 residues. Germline V lookup: CDR1 SNHLY, CDR2 FYNNEI.